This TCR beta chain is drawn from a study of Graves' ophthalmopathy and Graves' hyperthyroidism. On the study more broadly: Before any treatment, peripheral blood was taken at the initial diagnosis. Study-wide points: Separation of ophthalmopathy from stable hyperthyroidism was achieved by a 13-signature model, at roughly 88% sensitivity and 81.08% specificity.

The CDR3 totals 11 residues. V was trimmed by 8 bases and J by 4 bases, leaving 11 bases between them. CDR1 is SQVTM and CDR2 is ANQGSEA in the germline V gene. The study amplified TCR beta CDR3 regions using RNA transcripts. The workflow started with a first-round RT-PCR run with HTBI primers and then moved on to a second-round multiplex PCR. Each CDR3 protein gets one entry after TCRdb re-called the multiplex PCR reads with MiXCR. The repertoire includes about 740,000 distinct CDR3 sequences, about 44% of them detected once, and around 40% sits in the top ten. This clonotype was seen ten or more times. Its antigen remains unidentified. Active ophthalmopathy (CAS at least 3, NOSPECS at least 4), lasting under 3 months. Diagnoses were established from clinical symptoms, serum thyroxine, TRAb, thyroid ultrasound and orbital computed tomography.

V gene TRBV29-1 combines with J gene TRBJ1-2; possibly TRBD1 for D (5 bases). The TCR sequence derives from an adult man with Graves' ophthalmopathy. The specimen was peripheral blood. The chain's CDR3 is CSMAGRYGYTF. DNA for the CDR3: TGCAGCATGGCAGGGCGCTATGGCTACACCTTC.